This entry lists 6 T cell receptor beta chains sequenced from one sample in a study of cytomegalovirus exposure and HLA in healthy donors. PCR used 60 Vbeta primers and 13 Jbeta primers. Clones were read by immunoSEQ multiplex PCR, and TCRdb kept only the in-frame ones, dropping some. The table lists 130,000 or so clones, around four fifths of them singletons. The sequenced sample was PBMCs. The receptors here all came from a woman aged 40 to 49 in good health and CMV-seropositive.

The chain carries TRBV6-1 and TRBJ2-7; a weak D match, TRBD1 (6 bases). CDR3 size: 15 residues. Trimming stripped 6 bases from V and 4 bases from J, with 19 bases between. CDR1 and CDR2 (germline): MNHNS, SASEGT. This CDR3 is CASSMDSLRAYEQYF. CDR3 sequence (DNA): TGTGCCAGCAGCATGGACAGTTTAAGGGCGTACGAGCAGTACTTC.

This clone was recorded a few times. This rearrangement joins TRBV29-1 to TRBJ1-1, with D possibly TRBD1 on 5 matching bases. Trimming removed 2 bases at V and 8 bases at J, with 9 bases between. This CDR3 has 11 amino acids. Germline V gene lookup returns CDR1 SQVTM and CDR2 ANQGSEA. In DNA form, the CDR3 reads TGCAGCGTTGAATGGGACTCAGAAGCTTTCTTT. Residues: CSVEWDSEAFF.

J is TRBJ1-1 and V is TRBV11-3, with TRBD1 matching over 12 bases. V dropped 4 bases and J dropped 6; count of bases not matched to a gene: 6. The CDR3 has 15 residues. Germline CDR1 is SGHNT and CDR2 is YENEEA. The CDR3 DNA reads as TGTGCCAGCAGCTCGCAGGGACAGGGGGCCGCTGAAGCTTTCTTT. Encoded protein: CASSSQGQGAAEAFF.

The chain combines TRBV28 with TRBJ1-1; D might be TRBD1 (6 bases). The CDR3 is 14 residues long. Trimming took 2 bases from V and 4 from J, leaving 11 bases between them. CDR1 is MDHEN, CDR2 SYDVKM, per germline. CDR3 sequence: CASSLRGSGTEAFF. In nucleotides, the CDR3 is TGTGCCAGCAGTTTAAGGGGGTCTGGCACTGAAGCTTTCTTT.

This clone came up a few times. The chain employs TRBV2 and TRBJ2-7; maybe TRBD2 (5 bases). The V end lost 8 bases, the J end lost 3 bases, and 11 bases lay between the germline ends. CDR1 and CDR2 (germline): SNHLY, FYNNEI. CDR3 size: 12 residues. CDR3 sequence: CASRDSYYEQYF. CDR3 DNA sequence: TGTGCCAGCCGGGATAGTTACTACGAGCAGTACTTC.

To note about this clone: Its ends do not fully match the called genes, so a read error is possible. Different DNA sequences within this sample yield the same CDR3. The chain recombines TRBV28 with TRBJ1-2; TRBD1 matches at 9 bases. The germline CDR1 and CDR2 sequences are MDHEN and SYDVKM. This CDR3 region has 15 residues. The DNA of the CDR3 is TGTGCCAGCAGTACACCCGGGACAGGGTTTAGAGGCTACACCTTT. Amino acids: CASSTPGTGFRGYTF.